Shown below are 4 T cell receptor beta chains from a single sample sequenced in a study of shared clonotypes between healthy human individuals. The repertoire was sequenced with immunoSEQ multiplex PCR; TCRdb's copy has only in-frame clones and lacks some. The data show 1 million to 1.3 million clones, with approximately 80% seen just once and roughly 0.62% held by the top ten. The source material was memory CD4+ T cells from PBMCs. Stated subset: CD45RA-negative fraction. The receptor set was obtained from a man in his late teens or twenties in good health. Some clones in this sample may be carry-over from other donors' samples.

V and J are TRBV28 and TRBJ1-1; 11 positions agree with TRBD1. The CDR3 sequence is 15 residues long. Per the germline V gene, CDR1 is MDHEN and CDR2 is SYDVKM. V lost 4 bases to trimming and J lost 5 bases; unmatched junction nucleotides: 6. The CDR3 sequence: CASSSPGTGGTEAFF. For the CDR3, the DNA is TGTGCCAGCAGTTCCCCCGGGACAGGGGGGACTGAAGCTTTCTTT.

The chain links TRBV9 to TRBJ2-5, with 7 bases fitting TRBD2. This CDR3 contains 16 residues. In germline, CDR1 is SGDLS, CDR2 YYNGEE. The J segment lost 2 bases and the V segment lost 0 bases, leaving 7 bases of the junction unmatched. This chain's CDR3 is CASSVAPSGAQETQYF. The CDR3 bases are TGTGCCAGCAGCGTAGCTCCTAGCGGAGCGCAAGAGACCCAGTACTTC.

This clone was found a few times. This rearrangement joins TRBV7-8 to TRBJ2-6; D perhaps matches TRBD2 (5 bases). The CDR3 is made up of 17 amino acids. CDR1 and CDR2 from the germline V gene are SGHVS and FQNEAQ. V was pared by 9 bases and J by 0 bases, with 18 bases between. CDR3 in DNA: TGTGCCAGTAGGACTGGGTCCCCACTCTCTGGGGCCAACGTCCTGACTTTC. As protein: CASRTGSPLSGANVLTF.

The rearrangement joins TRBV29-1 to TRBJ1-2; D might be TRBD1 (6 bases). Germline assignment: CDR1 SQVTM and CDR2 ANQGSEA. V gave up 0 bases and J gave up 6 bases, with 17 bases separating them. The CDR3 contains 15 residues. CDR3 nucleotide sequence: TGCAGCGTTGAAGACGTAACCACAGGGAGGAATGGCTACACCTTC. It codes for CSVEDVTTGRNGYTF.